This T cell receptor (beta chain) comes out of a study of regulatory T cells in long-lasting Graves disease. Library construction for TCR beta used iRepertoire HTBI primers and Arm-PCR of CDR3 regions. TCRdb independently ran MiXCR on the multiplex PCR reads; one entry per CDR3 protein. The table lists around 450,000 distinct CDR3 sequences, 15% to 20% of them singletons. Trimming cost V 5 bases and J 6 bases; bases outside gene matches: 9. The CDR3 consists of 15 residues. Per germline, CDR1 SGHAT and CDR2 FQNNGV. At least ten counts were recorded for this clonotype. This sample's time point: newly diagnosed GD, antithyroid drugs for less than 3 months. Extracted PBMC RNA gave rise to the TCR library. The same data also went into a second study, on T cells in Graves' hyperthyroidism and ophthalmopathy.

The chain recombines TRBV11-2 with TRBJ2-3; 9 bases are a match to TRBD2. The receptor comes from a man between 40 and 49 years old with Graves disease. The sample consisted of peripheral blood mononuclear cells (PBMCs), taken at new diagnosis, from a patient treated with antithyroid drugs. The CDR3 DNA sequence: TGTGCCAGCAGCCGCCGTGGAGCGGGAGGTGATACGCAGTATTTT. This codes for CASSRRGAGGDTQYF.